This T cell receptor beta chain came from a study of T-cell memory formation after mild COVID-19 (dated by TCRdb to about 2021). A note on the overall study: TCR sequence clusters from the two donors were found to be largely donor specific. Longitudinal TCRalpha and TCRbeta repertoire sequencing tracked T-cell clones expanding and contracting after mild COVID-19 in two donors. The cohort comprised two young, previously healthy adult volunteers, one female and one male. Paper-wide results and their limitations: Some responding clones were detected in pre-infection memory, suggesting pre-existing cross-reactive memory T cells joined the SARS-CoV-2 response. Contracting CD4+ clones were located mainly in the CM and EM memory subsets, whereas CD8+ clones were found to be enriched in EMRA. Whether the second-wave clones peaking on day 37 were SARS-CoV-2 specific was not confirmed. Clones that contracted from day 15 to 85 showed balanced CD4/CD8 phenotypes, whereas a second wave of clones that expanded from day 15 to 37 leaned towards CD4+. The study covered only a couple of mild cases, and larger cohorts including severe cases with pre-infection samples were considered necessary.

CDR3 length: 14 amino acids, cysteine to phenylalanine. Of the read, only the CDR3 DNA is kept; its 42 bases are in frame from base 1. Via the germline V gene (reference sequence), CDR1 is LNHDA and CDR2 SQIVND. Ends trimmed: V by 5 bases, J by 9 bases; bases unmatched to a gene: 7. Sequencing instrument: Illumina NovaSeq 6000. cDNA libraries for TCRalpha and TCRbeta were prepared by 5'RACE using constant-segment primers, with sample barcodes and unique molecular identifiers added. Trizol reagent was used to extract RNA from every sample. Amplification of the libraries took two PCR steps, and the second step added a second sample barcode plus Illumina TruSeq adapters. Libraries were sequenced on an Illumina NovaSeq with 2 x 150 bp paired-end reads. Processing in the source paper ran as follows. The reads were demultiplexed and collapsed into UMI-guided consensus sequences using migec v1.2.7. Using mixcr v2.1.11, the UMI consensuses were aligned to TRA and TRB V and J templates and assembled into clonotypes. A clonotype was counted as expanded or contracted only if both edgeR and NoisET called the change significant, with noise models trained on biological replicates. edgeR calls used a false discovery rate-adjusted p below 0.01 and a log2 fold-change threshold of 1. As an exploratory analysis of dynamics, PCA with hierarchical clustering was applied to max-normalized trajectories of the 1000 most abundant clonotypes. Each responding clone was given a CD4 or CD8 phenotype based on the CD4+ and CD8+ repertoires, which had been sequenced separately. The public sequencing data were trimmed at Q25 with fastp and processed into clonotypes with MiXCR by TCRdb, which kept only in-frame beta chains. Each entry is one CDR3 protein sequence, shown with its most common DNA and genes. TCRdb, rather than the study authors, made the V and J calls. Across this sample there are about 350,000 distinct CDR3 sequences, with roughly an eighth seen only once. Approximately 21% of the sample goes to the ten largest clones.

Ficoll-Paque density gradient centrifugation was the method used to isolate PBMCs. Comments on this clonotype: This receptor's antigen is unknown. No base quality information exists; no much larger clone differs at one position.

The rearrangement joined TRBV19 to TRBJ1-6; 7 bases in the junction line up with TRBD1. Sequences were obtained from PBMCs or a T cell subset sorted from them (not recorded which). The sequence was obtained from a man aged 18 to 30 who had mild COVID-19 (a few samples of this study predate the infection). The sample titles of this study are shuffled in the database, so cell type and time point are left out; the donor was told from shared clones. The DNA sequence is TGTGCCAGTAGTCCAAGACAGGGTATTTCACCCCTCCACTTT. Its coded protein is CASSPRQGISPLHF.